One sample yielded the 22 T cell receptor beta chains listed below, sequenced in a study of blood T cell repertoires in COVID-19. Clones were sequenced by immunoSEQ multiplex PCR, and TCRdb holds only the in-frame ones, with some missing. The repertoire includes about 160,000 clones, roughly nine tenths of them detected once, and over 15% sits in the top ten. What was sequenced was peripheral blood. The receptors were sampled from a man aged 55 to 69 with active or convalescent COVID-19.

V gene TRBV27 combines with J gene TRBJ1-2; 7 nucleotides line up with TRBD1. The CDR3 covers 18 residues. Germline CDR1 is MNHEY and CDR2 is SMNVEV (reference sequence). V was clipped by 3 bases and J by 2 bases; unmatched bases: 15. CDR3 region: CASSLRTGNTDKNYGYTF. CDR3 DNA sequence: TGTGCCAGCAGTTTGAGGACAGGAAACACGGATAAGAACTATGGCTACACCTTC.

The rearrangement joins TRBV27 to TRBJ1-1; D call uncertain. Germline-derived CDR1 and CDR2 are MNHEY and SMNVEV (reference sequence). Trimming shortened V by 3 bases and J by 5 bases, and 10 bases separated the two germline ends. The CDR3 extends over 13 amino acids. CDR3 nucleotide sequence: TGTGCCAGCAGTTTTCGGGGTGAGACTGAAGCTTTCTTT. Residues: CASSFRGETEAFF.

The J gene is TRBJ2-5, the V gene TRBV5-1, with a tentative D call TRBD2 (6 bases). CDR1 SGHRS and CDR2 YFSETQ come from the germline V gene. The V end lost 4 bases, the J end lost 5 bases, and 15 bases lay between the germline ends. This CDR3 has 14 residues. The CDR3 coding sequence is TGCGCCAGCAGCCTGGGACTGCCTGGGGAGACCCAGTACTTC. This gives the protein CASSLGLPGETQYF. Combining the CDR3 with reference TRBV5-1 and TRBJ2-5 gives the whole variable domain KAGVTQTPRYLIKTRGQQVTLSCSPISGHRSVSWYQQTPGQGLQFLFEYFSETQRNKGNFPGRFSGRQFSNSRSEMNVSTLELGDSALYLCASSLGLPGETQYFGPGTRLLVL.

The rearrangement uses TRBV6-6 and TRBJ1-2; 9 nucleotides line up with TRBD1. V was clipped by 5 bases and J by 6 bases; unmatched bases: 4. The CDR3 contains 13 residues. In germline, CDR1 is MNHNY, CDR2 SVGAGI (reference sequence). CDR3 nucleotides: TGTGCCAGCAGTATCCGGGACAGGGATGGCTACACCTTC. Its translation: CASSIRDRDGYTF.

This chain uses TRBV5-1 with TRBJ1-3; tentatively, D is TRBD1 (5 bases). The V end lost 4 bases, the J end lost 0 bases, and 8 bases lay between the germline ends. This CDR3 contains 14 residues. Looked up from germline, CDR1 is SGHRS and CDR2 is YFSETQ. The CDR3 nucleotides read TGCGCCAGCAGCCAGGGAAGCTCTGGAAACACCATATATTTT. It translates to CASSQGSSGNTIYF.

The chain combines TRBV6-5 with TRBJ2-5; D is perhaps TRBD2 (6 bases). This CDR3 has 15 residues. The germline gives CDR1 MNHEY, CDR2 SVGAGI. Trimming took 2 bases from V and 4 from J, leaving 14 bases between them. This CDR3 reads CASSYGGNRAETQYF. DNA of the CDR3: TGTGCCAGCAGTTACGGGGGGAATCGTGCAGAGACCCAGTACTTC.

CDR3 in amino acids: CATGGPDTEAFF. In DNA, the CDR3 is TGTGCGACGGGGGGGCCGGACACTGAAGCTTTCTTT. The chain combines TRBV2 with TRBJ1-1; D possibly corresponds to TRBD1 (6 bases). This CDR3 has 12 residues. Germline V gene sequence: CDR1 SNHLY, CDR2 FYNNEI.

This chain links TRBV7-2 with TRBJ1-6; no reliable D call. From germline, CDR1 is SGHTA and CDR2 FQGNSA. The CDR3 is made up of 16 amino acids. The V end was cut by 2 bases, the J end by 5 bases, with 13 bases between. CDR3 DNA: TGTGCCAGCAGCTTACACCCGGGTTTCGATAATTCACCCCTCCACTTT. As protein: CASSLHPGFDNSPLHF.

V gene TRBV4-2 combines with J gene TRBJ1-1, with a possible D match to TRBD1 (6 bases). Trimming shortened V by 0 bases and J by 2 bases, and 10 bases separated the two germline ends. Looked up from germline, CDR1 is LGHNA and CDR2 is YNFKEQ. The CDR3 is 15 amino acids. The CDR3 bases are TGTGCCAGCAGCCAAGATCTGGGGACAAACACTGAAGCTTTCTTT. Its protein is CASSQDLGTNTEAFF.

The CDR3 sequence: CASRMGQGYGYTF. DNA of the CDR3: TGTGCCAGCAGAATGGGACAGGGGTATGGCTACACCTTC. The chain uses TRBV6-5 and TRBJ1-2, with TRBD1 matching 10 bases. The V segment lost 6 bases and the J segment 5 bases; nucleotides outside the gene matches: 3. The CDR3 covers 13 residues. Germline loops: CDR1 MNHEY, CDR2 SVGAGI.

The CDR3 protein is CASSLVLQISGTEAFF. In DNA, the CDR3 is TGCGCCAGCAGCTTGGTTCTGCAGATCTCTGGCACTGAAGCTTTCTTT. The chain joins TRBV5-1 to TRBJ1-1; D uncertain. The V and J ends lost 0 bases and 4 bases respectively, with 16 bases between them. Germline assignment: CDR1 SGHRS and CDR2 YFSETQ. This CDR3 spans 16 amino acids.

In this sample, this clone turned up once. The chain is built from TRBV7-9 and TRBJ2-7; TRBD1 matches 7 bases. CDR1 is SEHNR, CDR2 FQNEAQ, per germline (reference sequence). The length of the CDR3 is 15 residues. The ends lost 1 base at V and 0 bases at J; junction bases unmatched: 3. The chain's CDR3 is CASSLVQGTSYEQYF. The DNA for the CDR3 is TGTGCCAGCAGCTTAGTACAGGGGACCTCCTACGAGCAGTACTTC. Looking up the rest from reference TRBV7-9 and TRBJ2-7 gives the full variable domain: DTGVSQNPRHKITKRGQNVTFRCDPISEHNRLYWYRQTLGQGPEFLTYFQNEAQLEKSRLLSDRFSAERPKGSFSTLEIQRTEQGDSAMYLCASSLVQGTSYEQYFGPGTRLTVT.

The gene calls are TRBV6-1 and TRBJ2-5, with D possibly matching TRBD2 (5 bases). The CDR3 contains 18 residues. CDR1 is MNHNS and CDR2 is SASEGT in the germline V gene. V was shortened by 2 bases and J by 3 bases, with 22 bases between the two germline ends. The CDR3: CASSEFPAERTEKETQYF. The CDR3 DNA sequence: TGTGCCAGCAGTGAATTCCCGGCAGAGCGGACCGAAAAAGAGACCCAGTACTTC.

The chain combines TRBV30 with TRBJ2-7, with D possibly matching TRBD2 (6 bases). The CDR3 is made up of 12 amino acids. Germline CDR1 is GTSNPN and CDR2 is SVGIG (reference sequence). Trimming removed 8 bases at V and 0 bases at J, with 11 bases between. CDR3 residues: CASSGSSYEQYF. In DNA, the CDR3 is TGTGCCAGTAGCGGTAGCTCCTACGAGCAGTACTTC.

CDR3: CATKLGTSALYGYTF. The DNA for the CDR3 is TGTGCCACCAAACTCGGGACATCAGCCCTCTATGGCTACACCTTC. The rearrangement uses TRBV2 and TRBJ1-2, with a tentative D call TRBD1 (6 bases). Germline V gene data show CDR1 as SNHLY and CDR2 as FYNNEI. The CDR3 consists of 15 residues. V lost 10 bases, J lost 4 bases, and 22 bases lay in between.

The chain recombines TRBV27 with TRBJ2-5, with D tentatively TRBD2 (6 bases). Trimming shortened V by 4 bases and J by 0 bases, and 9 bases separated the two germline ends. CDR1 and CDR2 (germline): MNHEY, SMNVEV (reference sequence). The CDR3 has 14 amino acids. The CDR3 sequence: CASSSRDYQETQYF. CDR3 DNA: TGTGCCAGCAGTTCCCGGGACTACCAAGAGACCCAGTACTTC.

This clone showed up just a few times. As DNA, the CDR3 is TGTGCCAGCAGCTTTGGAGGGACTGACACTGAAGCTTTCTTT. Translating it yields CASSFGGTDTEAFF. V and J are TRBV5-4 and TRBJ1-1; D perhaps matches TRBD1 (5 bases). CDR3 length equals 14 residues. CDR1 and CDR2 (germline): SGHNT, YYREEE (reference sequence). The ends were cut back, 2 bases at V and 3 bases at J, with 11 bases in the middle.

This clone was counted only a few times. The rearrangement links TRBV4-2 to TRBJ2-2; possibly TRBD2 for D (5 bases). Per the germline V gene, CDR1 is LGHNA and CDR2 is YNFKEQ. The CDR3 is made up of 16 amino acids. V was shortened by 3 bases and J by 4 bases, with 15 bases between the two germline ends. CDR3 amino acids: CASSHSDSSSTGELFF. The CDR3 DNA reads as TGTGCCAGCAGCCATTCCGACTCTAGCAGCACCGGGGAGCTGTTTTTT.

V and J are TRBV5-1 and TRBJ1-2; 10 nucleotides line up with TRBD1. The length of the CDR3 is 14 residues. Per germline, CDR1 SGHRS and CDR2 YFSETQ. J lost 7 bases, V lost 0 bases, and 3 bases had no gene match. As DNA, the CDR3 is TGCGCCAGCAGCTTGGGACAGGGGGCCGCTGGCTACACCTTC. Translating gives CASSLGQGAAGYTF.

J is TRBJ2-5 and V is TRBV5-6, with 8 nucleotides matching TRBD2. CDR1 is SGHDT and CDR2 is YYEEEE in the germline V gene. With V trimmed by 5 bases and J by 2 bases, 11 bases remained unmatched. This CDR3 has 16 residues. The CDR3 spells CASRLGTGGGQETQYF. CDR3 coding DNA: TGTGCCAGCAGACTTGGCACTGGCGGGGGGCAAGAGACCCAGTACTTC.

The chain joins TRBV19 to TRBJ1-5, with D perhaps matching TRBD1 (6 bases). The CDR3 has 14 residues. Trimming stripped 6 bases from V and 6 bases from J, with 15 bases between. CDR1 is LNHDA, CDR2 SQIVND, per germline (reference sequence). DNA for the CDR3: TGTGCCAGTAGATTAGCGGGAGGGGGTCAGCCCCAGCATTTT. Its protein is CASRLAGGGQPQHF.

Here the CDR3 DNA reads TGTGCCAGCAGCCAAGCCTTGGCGGGGAACTATGGCTACACCTTC. Its protein is CASSQALAGNYGYTF. The chain employs TRBV3-1 (or the pseudogene TRBV3-2) and TRBJ1-2; D unclear. Germline CDR1 is LGHDT and CDR2 is YNNKEL (reference sequence). The CDR3 has 15 residues. Trimming took 1 base from V and 2 from J, leaving 11 bases between them.